The 31 T cell receptor beta chains below come from one sample, sequenced in a study of identical twins. TCRdb reprocessed the 5' RACE reads via MiXCR and lists one record per CDR3 protein. Counted here are roughly 1,500,000 distinct CDR3 sequences, around 33% occurring once; the ten biggest clones make up about 0.25%. Sample: cord blood. The receptors here all came from a newborn girl in good health.

This clonotype was recorded a few times. The V call is TRBV25-1, the J call TRBJ2-7, with a weak D call TRBD2 (7 bases). The germline V and J ends were trimmed by 4 bases and 5 bases, with 21 bases remaining between them. CDR1 is MGHDK and CDR2 is SYGVNS in the germline V gene. The CDR3 totals 16 residues. The DNA of the CDR3 is TGTGCCAGCAGTGTCCGAGGGGGGGGCCTCCCCCACGAGCAGTACTTC. Translation: CASSVRGGGLPHEQYF.

This clonotype was counted only a few times. The chain combines TRBV5-1 with TRBJ2-3; D gene uncertain. CDR1 is SGHRS and CDR2 is YFSETQ in the germline V gene. Trimming cost V 3 bases and J 0 bases, with 17 bases left between them. The CDR3 runs 17 residues. CDR3: CASSSSIMITSTDTQYF. CDR3 sequence (DNA): TGCGCCAGCAGCTCAAGCATTATGATAACTAGCACAGATACGCAGTATTTT.

In DNA, the CDR3 is TGTGCCAGCAGCTTAGCGGGACAGACCTCCTACAATGAGCAGTACTTC. It specifies CASSLAGQTSYNEQYF. The chain couples TRBV7-6 to TRBJ2-5; TRBD1 agrees at 7 bases. The CDR3 is 16 amino acids. CDR1 and CDR2 (germline): SGHVS, FNYEAQ. V shed 0 bases and J 11 bases; nucleotides not matched to a gene: 15.

The gene calls are TRBV11-3 and TRBJ2-1; unclear D gene. The CDR3 has 14 amino acids. Germline CDR1 SGHNT, CDR2 YENEEA. Trimming took 4 bases from V and 6 from J, leaving 13 bases between them. Written as DNA, the CDR3 is TGTGCCAGCAGCTCCCCTGAATCCGGCAATGAGCAGTTCTTC. Its protein is CASSSPESGNEQFF.

The chain is built from TRBV20-1 and TRBJ2-7; perhaps TRBD2 as D (7 bases). The V end was cut by 5 bases, the J end by 0 bases, with 14 bases between. Germline CDR1 DFQATT, CDR2 SNEGSKA (reference sequence). This CDR3 is 14 amino acids long. The CDR3 sequence is CSASRGACSYEQYF. Written as DNA, the CDR3 is TGCAGTGCTTCCCGGGGGGCTTGCTCCTACGAGCAGTACTTC.

The chain uses TRBV28 and TRBJ2-7; 9 bases match TRBD2. Germline lookup yields CDR1 MDHEN and CDR2 SYDVKM. This CDR3 has 15 amino acids. Unmatched junction bases numbered 8, after V lost 6 bases and J lost 2 bases. The CDR3 bases are TGTGCCAGCAGGATTAGCGGGAGAGCAACCTACGAGCAGTACTTC. This translates into CASRISGRATYEQYF.

The chain has TRBV6-5 and TRBJ1-2; D gene unclear. Trimming shortened V by 0 bases and J by 8 bases, and 13 bases separated the two germline ends. The CDR3 loop spans 14 amino acids. Germline CDR1 reads MNHEY; CDR2 reads SVGAGI. CDR3 DNA sequence: TGTGCCAGCAGTTACTCAGAGGGTTTGGTGGGCTACACCTTC. Its translation is CASSYSEGLVGYTF.

This clonotype was detected a few times. This chain links TRBV5-1 with TRBJ2-4, with D perhaps TRBD1 (5 bases). This CDR3 has 13 residues. Germline CDR1 SGHRS, CDR2 YFSETQ. The V end was cut by 0 bases, the J end by 6 bases, with 7 bases between. The CDR3 bases are TGCGCCAGCAGCTTGGTGGGGCGAAACATTCAGTACTTC. Translating it yields CASSLVGRNIQYF.

This clonotype was observed a handful of times. The chain links TRBV12-3 or TRBV12-4 to TRBJ2-7; D not resolved. The CDR3 has 18 residues. With 3 bases removed from V and 2 bases from J, the gap between germline ends came to 23 bases. CDR3 sequence: CASSFRPLVARNTYEQYF. Here the CDR3 DNA reads TGTGCCAGCAGTTTCCGACCCCTGGTCGCTAGGAACACCTACGAGCAGTACTTC.

This clonotype was seen a handful of times. The rearrangement joins TRBV4-1 to TRBJ2-1; D might be TRBD2 (5 bases). CDR3 length: 17 residues. Trimming removed 0 bases from V and 3 bases from J, with 15 bases in between. Germline V CDR1 and CDR2: MGHRA, YSYEKL. The CDR3 DNA sequence: TGCGCCAGCAGCCAAGATCTAGCCAGTCGTCTCTACAATGAGCAGTTCTTC. As protein: CASSQDLASRLYNEQFF.

Of note for this clonotype: One base away lies a much larger clone, so this may be a sequencing read error. The chain has TRBV12-3 or TRBV12-4 and TRBJ1-4; D uncertain. The CDR3 extends over 14 amino acids. V was pared by 4 bases and J by 16 bases, with 22 bases between. CDR3 sequence reads: CASSSPRSEGTQFF. The CDR3 coding sequence is TGTGCCAGCAGTTCCCCCCGCTCCGAGGGTACGCAGTTTTTT.

The J gene is TRBJ2-2, the V gene TRBV19; TRBD2 might be the D (5 bases). The germline gives CDR1 LNHDA, CDR2 SQIVND (reference sequence). The CDR3 totals 16 residues. With 0 bases removed from V and 3 bases from J, the gap between germline ends came to 11 bases. The CDR3 reads CASSIDHRTYTGELFF. The CDR3 DNA is TGTGCCAGTAGTATAGACCACCGGACTTACACCGGGGAGCTGTTTTTT.

This clonotype was picked up a small number of times. The chain employs TRBV6-5 and TRBJ2-7, with TRBD1 matching 8 bases. This CDR3 spans 15 amino acids. Germline values: CDR1 MNHEY, CDR2 SVGAGI. V was clipped by 5 bases and J by 5 bases; unmatched bases: 11. The CDR3, as DNA: TGTGCCAGCAGTCCACGGACCGGGACAGGTAACGAGCAGTACTTC. This translates into CASSPRTGTGNEQYF.

This clonotype turned up a few times. CDR3 sequence: CASRRDRYGYTF. The CDR3 bases are TGTGCCAGCAGGCGCGACAGATATGGCTACACCTTC. This chain uses TRBV2 with TRBJ1-2; D is perhaps TRBD1 (5 bases). CDR1 is SNHLY and CDR2 is FYNNEI in the germline V gene. V was trimmed by 6 bases and J by 5 bases, leaving 10 bases between them. CDR3 size: 12 residues. Using reference TRBV2 and TRBJ1-2 for the parts outside the CDR3, the full variable domain is EPEVTQTPSHQVTQMGQEVILRCVPISNHLYFYWYRQILGQKVEFLVSFYNNEISEKSEIFDDQFSVERPDGSNFTLKIRSTKLEDSAMYFCASRRDRYGYTFGSGTRLTVV.

The CDR3, as DNA: TGTGCCAGCAGCTTAGATCCTCGCCCCTCATACAATGAGCAGTACTTC. Translation gives CASSLDPRPSYNEQYF. The rearrangement links TRBV7-6 to TRBJ2-1; D ambiguous. The end of the DNA aligns better with TRBJ2-7, so the J call may be wrong. Germline V gene lookup returns CDR1 SGHVS and CDR2 FNYEAQ. The CDR3 extends over 16 amino acids.

This rearrangement joins TRBV12-3 or TRBV12-4 to TRBJ2-1; D remains unclear. The CDR3 runs 14 residues. Deletions cut 7 bases from V and 4 bases from J, with 14 bases between. The CDR3 nucleotides are TGTGCCAGCACCTCTAACCCTAATTACAATGAGCAGTTCTTC. It codes for CASTSNPNYNEQFF.

This clonotype was detected a few times. V is TRBV20-1 and J is TRBJ2-1; D is undetermined. CDR1 and CDR2 from the germline V gene are DFQATT and SNEGSKA (reference sequence). This CDR3 has 15 residues. Trimming took off 0 bases at V and 2 bases at J, with 11 bases between the two ends. DNA for the CDR3: TGCAGTGCTAGAGATCACCAGCGTCCCTACAATGAGCAGTTCTTC. This codes for CSARDHQRPYNEQFF.

This clonotype was seen a single time. The chain employs TRBV12-3 or TRBV12-4 and TRBJ1-2; D not resolved. The CDR3 length is 14 residues. Trimming took 7 bases from V and 7 from J, leaving 19 bases between them. In nucleotides, the CDR3 is TGTGCCAGCACCCCTCGGGGTGCGGTGTGTGGCTACACCTTC. Translation gives CASTPRGAVCGYTF.

J is TRBJ2-2 and V is TRBV4-2, with a tentative D call TRBD1 (6 bases). The germline CDR1 and CDR2 sequences are LGHNA and YNFKEQ. The CDR3 runs 15 residues. Trimming took off 8 bases at V and 7 bases at J, with 20 bases between the two ends. CDR3 bases: TGTGCCAGCGCGAGGACCGGGACAAAAGGCGGGGAGCTGTTTTTT. Translated, it gives CASARTGTKGGELFF.

At least ten counts were recorded for this clonotype. The chain is built from TRBV5-1 and TRBJ2-1; no clear D gene. Between the trimmed V and J ends, which lost 3 bases and 5 bases, there was a span of 12 bases. There are 14 residues in the CDR3. CDR1 and CDR2 (germline): SGHRS, YFSETQ. The CDR3 region is CASSSLGRDNEQFF. DNA of the CDR3: TGCGCCAGCAGCTCCCTTGGTCGAGACAATGAGCAGTTCTTC.

This clonotype was seen a handful of times. V and J are TRBV29-1 and TRBJ2-1, with 12 bases that match TRBD2. CDR1 is SQVTM, CDR2 ANQGSEA, per germline. The CDR3 contains 16 residues. Germline trimming cut 3 bases from V and 4 bases from J; bases unmatched to any gene: 7. The CDR3 region is CSVDIVGLAGYNEQFF. The CDR3 DNA follows: TGCAGCGTTGATATAGTTGGACTAGCGGGATACAATGAGCAGTTCTTC.

There are a few counts of this clonotype. This chain links TRBV14 with TRBJ2-7; no definite D call. With 0 bases removed from V and 0 bases from J, the gap between germline ends came to 18 bases. The CDR3 spans 18 residues. From germline, CDR1 is SGHDN and CDR2 FVKESK. This chain's CDR3 is CASSQDHHTYQSSYEQYF. The CDR3 DNA reads as TGTGCCAGCAGCCAAGACCACCACACCTACCAAAGCTCCTACGAGCAGTACTTC.

This clonotype was seen a few times. The V and J genes are TRBV7-2 and TRBJ2-7; 12 bases align to TRBD2. V shed 2 bases, J shed 4 bases, and the junction held 12 bases outside the gene matches. The CDR3 runs 18 residues. The germline V gene has CDR1 SGHTA and CDR2 FQGNSA. The CDR3 DNA reads as TGTGCCAGCAGCTTAATCGGTCTAGCGGGGGGGCGTGTATACGAGCAGTACTTC. Translating it yields CASSLIGLAGGRVYEQYF.

On this clonotype: Sequence at one end of the junction differs from germline and may be a read error. V gene TRBV3-1 combines with J gene TRBJ2-3, with 10 bases aligning to TRBD1. The length of the CDR3 is 16 residues. Germline V gene sequence: CDR1 LGHDT, CDR2 YNNKEL (reference sequence). This CDR3 is CASSPWTGGGTGTQYF. DNA of the CDR3: TGTGCCAGCAGCCCCTGGACAGGGGGAGGCACAGGTACGCAGTATTTT.

This clonotype turned up a few times. The V gene is TRBV5-1, the J gene TRBJ2-1; 7 positions match TRBD1. This CDR3 has 17 amino acids. V was clipped by 1 base and J by 7 bases; unmatched bases: 14. Per germline, CDR1 SGHRS and CDR2 YFSETQ. CDR3 DNA: TGCGCCAGCAGCTTGTTAGATGCGACAGGGTCGATGAATGAGCAGTTCTTC. Its translation: CASSLLDATGSMNEQFF.

In this sample, this clonotype turned up many times. The chain uses TRBV10-3 and TRBJ2-7; 9 positions match TRBD1. CDR3 length: 16 residues. J gave up 2 bases and V 0 bases, and 5 bases lay outside the gene matches. Germline assignment: CDR1 ENHRY and CDR2 SYGVKD. The CDR3: CAISESMGQGTYEQYF. The CDR3 DNA is TGTGCCATCAGTGAGTCAATGGGACAGGGAACCTACGAGCAGTACTTC.

The CDR3, as DNA: TGCAGTGCTAGCAGCGTCGGGGTGGGGGATCAGCCCCAGCATTTT. Its protein is CSASSVGVGDQPQHF. V and J are TRBV20-1 and TRBJ1-5; TRBD1 might be the D (5 bases). CDR1 is DFQATT and CDR2 is SNEGSKA in the germline V gene (reference sequence). Between the trimmed V and J ends, which lost 3 bases and 5 bases, there was a span of 17 bases. The CDR3 runs to 15 residues.

This clonotype was detected a few times. The rearrangement links TRBV12-3 or TRBV12-4 to TRBJ2-7; TRBD1 is a possible D gene (6 bases). The CDR3 totals 13 residues. With 5 bases removed from V and 4 bases from J, the gap between germline ends came to 12 bases. CDR3 DNA: TGTGCCAGCAGTGCCCCGGGACAATACGAGCAGTACTTC. It translates to CASSAPGQYEQYF.

The J gene is TRBJ2-5, the V gene TRBV5-1; D not resolved. Per the germline V gene, CDR1 is SGHRS and CDR2 is YFSETQ. This CDR3 is 12 amino acids long. V lost 5 bases to trimming and J lost 2 bases, with 7 bases between them. This CDR3 reads CASRLEQETQYF. In DNA, the CDR3 is TGCGCCAGCAGGCTGGAACAAGAGACCCAGTACTTC.

This clonotype was recorded a few times. The genes are TRBV6-5 and TRBJ2-3, with 9 positions matching TRBD1. The CDR3 runs to 15 residues. From germline, CDR1 is MNHEY and CDR2 SVGAGI. V shed 6 bases, J shed 4 bases, and the junction held 8 bases outside the gene matches. DNA for the CDR3: TGTGCCAGCAGACCGGGACAGGGCCGCTCAGATACGCAGTATTTT. Translating it yields CASRPGQGRSDTQYF.

The CDR3, as DNA: TGCAGCGTTGAGCGGCGGGGGGCGGGGGGCTACACCTTC. This gives the protein CSVERRGAGGYTF. V and J are TRBV29-1 and TRBJ1-2, with D perhaps matching TRBD1 (6 bases). CDR1 is SQVTM, CDR2 ANQGSEA, per germline. This CDR3 region has 13 residues. Trimming shortened V by 3 bases and J by 8 bases, and 16 bases separated the two germline ends.